The table lists the clone carrying this T cell receptor (beta chain) with a count of one. Ages ranged from about 18 to 89 years, with residence in 24 US areas. Each participant's cohort was designated according to participant-reported clinical history. The ends lost 4 bases at V and 7 bases at J; junction bases unmatched: 4. The CDR3 is made up of 14 amino acids. Germline CDR1 is KGHDR and CDR2 is SFDVKD. Repertoires were generated with immunoSEQ multiplex PCR, while TCRdb's copy carries only in-frame clones and drops some. The sample gives roughly 250,000 clones, 70% to 90% of which show up once; 1% to 1.5% is in the top ten. The data were obtained in a study of blood T cell repertoires in COVID-19. Study details: Spain, Italy and the United States supplied samples that represented acute and convalescent COVID-19.

The chain employs TRBV24-1 and TRBJ2-4; 9 positions agree with TRBD1. This receptor was identified in a woman between 40 and 50 years old with acute COVID-19. The sample consisted of PBMCs or T cells enriched from blood (not recorded which). CDR3 in amino acids: CATSEPGQGNIQYF. CDR3 coding DNA: TGTGCCACCAGTGAACCGGGACAGGGCAACATTCAGTACTTC.